The 17 T cell receptor beta chains below come from one sample, sequenced in a study of cytomegalovirus exposure and HLA in healthy donors. Generated by immunoSEQ multiplex PCR, the TCRdb table keeps only in-frame clones and is missing some. The data show 250,000 to 350,000 clones, around 90% seen once. The sequenced sample was PBMCs. These receptors all stem from a woman aged 25 to 39 in good health and CMV-seropositive.

This clone was found once. The V call is TRBV7-8, the J call TRBJ1-1; the D gene is possibly TRBD1 (6 bases). CDR1 and CDR2 (germline): SGHVS, FQNEAQ. The germline V and J ends were trimmed by 1 base and 0 bases, with 12 bases remaining between them. The CDR3 runs 16 residues. The CDR3 reads CASSLGGAGVNTEAFF. In DNA form, the CDR3 reads TGTGCCAGCAGCTTAGGGGGGGCAGGGGTGAACACTGAAGCTTTCTTT.

The chain employs TRBV11-2 and TRBJ2-7; perhaps D is TRBD1 or TRBD2 (5 bases each). Germline values: CDR1 SGHAT, CDR2 FQNNGV. This CDR3 has 16 amino acids. V shed 5 bases and J shed 0 bases, with 17 bases lying between them. Here the CDR3 reads CASSPLRGPHSYEQYF. CDR3 nucleotides: TGTGCCAGCAGCCCCCTGAGGGGCCCTCACTCCTACGAGCAGTACTTC.

This chain links TRBV19 with TRBJ2-7; TRBD2 matches at 8 bases. The CDR3 contains 18 residues. V lost 5 bases to trimming and J lost 2 bases; unmatched junction nucleotides: 17. Germline CDR1 reads LNHDA; CDR2 reads SQIVND (reference sequence). The CDR3 DNA follows: TGTGCCAGTAGTCCCCGAACCGAGAGCGGGAGTCGGGCCTACGAGCAGTACTTC. This gives the protein CASSPRTESGSRAYEQYF. Full variable domain (remainder filled in from reference TRBV19 and TRBJ2-7): DGGITQSPKYLFRKEGQNVTLSCEQNLNHDAMYWYRQDPGQGLRLIYYSQIVNDFQKGDIAEGYSVSREKKESFPLTVTSAQKNPTAFYLCASSPRTESGSRAYEQYFGPGTRLTVT.

This chain uses TRBV7-9 with TRBJ2-7; tentatively, D is TRBD1 (5 bases). V was clipped by 2 bases and J by 2 bases, with 10 bases between them. Looked up from germline, CDR1 is SEHNR and CDR2 is FQNEAQ (reference sequence). The CDR3 contains 14 residues. CDR3 protein: CASSLNDRPYEQYF. The CDR3 DNA follows: TGTGCCAGCAGCTTAAATGACAGACCCTACGAGCAGTACTTC.

This chain connects TRBV4-2 to TRBJ2-3; 15 nucleotides match TRBD2. With 7 bases clipped from V and 5 bases from J, the junction kept 7 bases outside the gene matches. This CDR3 spans 16 amino acids. Germline loops: CDR1 LGHNA, CDR2 YNFKEQ. DNA of the CDR3: TGTGCCAGCAAGTCGGGACTAGCGGGGGGTGTAGATACGCAGTATTTT. The encoded protein is CASKSGLAGGVDTQYF.

V usage is TRBV7-3 and J usage is TRBJ2-3; D ambiguous. Germline-derived CDR1 and CDR2 are SGHTA and FQGTGA. The V and J ends lost 5 bases and 2 bases respectively, with 2 bases between them. CDR3 size: 11 residues. The CDR3 loop reads CASSNTDTQYF. The CDR3 bases are TGTGCCAGCAGCAACACAGATACGCAGTATTTT.

This sequence joins TRBV6-5 and TRBJ1-6; D is perhaps TRBD1 (5 bases). CDR1 is MNHEY, CDR2 SVGAGI, per germline. This CDR3 comprises 13 residues. V dropped 7 bases and J dropped 8 bases, with 12 bases sitting between them. CDR3 coding DNA: TGTGCCAGCATGAGGGGTCGGGATTCACCCCTCCACTTT. Protein product: CASMRGRDSPLHF.

In this sample, this clone turned up once. This chain joins TRBV4-3 and TRBJ2-7; no clear D gene. There are 17 residues in the CDR3. V shed 0 bases and J shed 2 bases, with 17 bases lying between them. The germline V gene has CDR1 LGHNA and CDR2 YSLEER. The CDR3 coding sequence is TGCGCCAGCAGCCAAGATCTGGGTATGGGCAGAACCTACGAGCAGTACTTC. This gives the protein CASSQDLGMGRTYEQYF.

The gene calls are TRBV4-1 and TRBJ2-5; TRBD2 matches 9 bases. The J segment lost 0 bases and the V segment lost 4 bases, leaving 9 bases of the junction unmatched. Germline V gene sequence: CDR1 MGHRA, CDR2 YSYEKL. This CDR3 is built from 17 residues. The CDR3: CASSLSAGGLYQETQYF. Written as DNA, the CDR3 is TGCGCCAGCAGCCTCTCGGCGGGGGGGTTGTACCAAGAGACCCAGTACTTC.

The chain recombines TRBV7-2 with TRBJ1-2; 7 bases are a match to TRBD1. Losses at the gene ends were 5 bases for V and 8 bases for J; bases not matched to a gene: 8. Germline V gene data show CDR1 as SGHTA and CDR2 as FQGNSA. The CDR3 contains 13 residues. CDR3: CASSLDRVDGYTF. CDR3 DNA: TGTGCCAGCAGCCTCGACAGGGTAGACGGCTACACCTTC.

The V and J genes are TRBV29-1 and TRBJ2-3; D remains ambiguous. Looked up from germline, CDR1 is SQVTM and CDR2 is ANQGSEA. The CDR3 totals 11 residues. Trimming removed 7 bases from V and 2 bases from J, with 7 bases in between. CDR3 coding DNA: TGCAGCGCCCCCGCCACAGATACGCAGTATTTT. Protein product: CSAPATDTQYF.

The chain carries TRBV5-1 and TRBJ2-1, with 8 bases matching TRBD1. Germline loops: CDR1 SGHRS, CDR2 YFSETQ. V was pared by 0 bases and J by 5 bases, with 4 bases of the junction left unmatched. The CDR3 is 15 residues long. CDR3 coding DNA: TGCGCCAGCAGCTTGGGGACAGGGATGGACAATGAGCAGTTCTTC. Its protein is CASSLGTGMDNEQFF.

The chain has TRBV27 and TRBJ2-1, with 9 bases lining up with TRBD2. This CDR3 is 16 amino acids long. Unmatched junction bases numbered 5, after V lost 3 bases and J lost 2 bases. CDR1 and CDR2 (germline): MNHEY, SMNVEV (reference sequence). Written as DNA, the CDR3 is TGTGCCAGCAGTTTTGAGGCGGGAGGGGCCTACAATGAGCAGTTCTTC. Residues: CASSFEAGGAYNEQFF.

This sequence joins TRBV6-5 and TRBJ1-5; D is ambiguous. The V end was cut by 6 bases, the J end by 6 bases, with 18 bases between. CDR1 and CDR2 (germline): MNHEY, SVGAGI. There are 15 residues in the CDR3. Here the CDR3 reads CASSRHRGKGQPQHF. The CDR3 nucleotides are TGTGCCAGCAGCCGCCACCGGGGAAAAGGTCAGCCCCAGCATTTT.

On this clone itself: The sample has other DNA sequences that encode this CDR3 too. The chain recombines TRBV5-4 with TRBJ2-7, with 9 bases lining up with TRBD1. There are 15 residues in the CDR3. Germline trimming cut 0 bases from V and 1 base from J; bases unmatched to any gene: 2. CDR1 and CDR2 (germline): SGHNT, YYREEE (reference sequence). In nucleotides, the CDR3 is TGTGCCAGCAGCTTGGCGGGACAGGGATCCTACGAGCAGTACTTC. As protein: CASSLAGQGSYEQYF.

The rearrangement links TRBV15 to TRBJ2-2; possibly TRBD2 for D (5 bases). V lost 0 bases to trimming and J lost 6 bases, with 5 bases between them. Per germline, CDR1 LNHNV and CDR2 YYDKDF (reference sequence). This CDR3 has 13 residues. The CDR3 region has the DNA TGTGCCACCAGCAGAGAGAGGGCCGGGGAGCTGTTTTTT. It encodes CATSRERAGELFF.

This clone has just a few counts. This chain joins TRBV29-1 and TRBJ1-1, with D possibly TRBD1 on 5 matching bases. Germline V gene sequence: CDR1 SQVTM, CDR2 ANQGSEA. CDR3 size: 11 residues. Trimming removed 6 bases at V and 1 base at J, with 6 bases between. The CDR3 sequence is CSVGANTEAFF. CDR3 coding DNA: TGCAGCGTAGGGGCGAACACTGAAGCTTTCTTT.